This note documents a single T cell receptor (beta chain) sequence. The antigen is undetermined. Germline CDR1 is SNHLY and CDR2 is FYNNEI. The CDR3 sequence is 14 residues long. V was trimmed by 1 base and J by 4 bases, leaving 10 bases between them. Mismatch repair deficiency was confirmed in all patients, by PCR or immunohistochemistry. The TCR-sequenced patients were a few responders to pembrolizumab. This entry belongs to a study of PD-1 blockade in mismatch repair-deficient tumors. Profiled with immunoSEQ multiplex PCR; TCRdb holds only in-frame clones, not every one. The top ten clones hold about 1.5% of a sample with about 17,000 clones, 84% of them seen once. Study-level findings and limits: Rapid post-treatment expansion, then contraction, generally preceding radiologic response, marked tumor-resident clones.

The TCR comes from an adult with mismatch repair-deficient cancer. This chain connects TRBV2 to TRBJ1-2; no firm D call. The sample consisted of PBMCs, taken less than 25 weeks after starting pembrolizumab. The DNA of the CDR3 is TGTGCCAGCAGTGAAGGTCGAGGGAGCTATGGCTACACCTTC. This encodes CASSEGRGSYGYTF.